This TCR beta chain was recovered during a study of response to subunit inactivated influenza vaccine (dated by TCRdb to 2016 to 2018). For the study in its entirety: To follow how T cells responded to a trivalent subunit inactivated influenza vaccine, the researchers relied on deep quantitative profiling of the T cell receptor repertoire.

This clonotype showed up just a few times. This receptor's antigen is unknown. The record has no base qualities; no much larger clone is one base away. The library was made by RT-PCR. This sample was sequenced with an Illumina HiSeq 2500. TCRdb's own reprocessing of the public reads used fastp at Q25 and MiXCR and kept productive beta chains. Rows matching on CDR3 protein sequence are summarized as one entry with the most common DNA and genes. For this sample the table gives 490,000 or so distinct CDR3 sequences, of which approximately 7.7% were detected only once. Of the sample, 13% falls within the top ten clones. Results and caveats for the whole study, not just this receptor: According to the authors, only a limited number of new T cells may be recruited by each seasonal influenza vaccination.

The TCR comes from a man between 50 and 75 years old who received an inactivated influenza vaccine. Donor details come from another sample of the same person, matched by shared clones. The material was PBMCs from blood, obtained roughly 24 months after vaccination.

The DNA sequence is TGTGCCAGCAGCTTAGAGGGACTAGCAGCCTACGAGCAGTACTTC. Translated, it gives CASSLEGLAAYEQYF. The chain employs TRBV7-2 and TRBJ2-7; the junction holds 9 bases that match TRBD2. CDR1 and CDR2, per the germline V gene, are SGHTA and FQGNSA. Measured from the cysteine to the phenylalanine, the CDR3 is 15 residues long. Only the CDR3 portion is preserved as DNA: 45 bases, with reading frame beginning at the first base. V loses 1 base at its end and J loses 2 bases; junction bases beyond the gene matches: 3.